The subject of this entry is one T cell receptor (beta chain). Its target is unknown. This record comes from a study of CD8 T cells in Susac syndrome. Findings and caveats of the study: CD8+ clones in Susac expanded most in TEMRA cells and active patients.

V shed 6 bases, J shed 7 bases, and the junction held 1 base outside the gene matches. Germline V gene sequence: CDR1 MNHEY, CDR2 SMNVEV (reference sequence). The CDR3 is 12 amino acids. RNA was extracted with the RNeasy kit, and a quantity of roughly 0.5 to 1 ug was reverse transcribed using random hexamers. From the immunoSEQ multiplex PCR reads, TCRdb called clonotypes with MiXCR, one entry per CDR3 protein. This table holds around 85,000 distinct CDR3 sequences, over 90% found once. The patients with Susac syndrome were individuals who fulfilled the recently defined diagnostic criteria for disease that was either definite or probable.

Sequencing was performed on CD8+ T cells from PBMCs. This chain uses TRBV27 with TRBJ1-1, with 11 bases that match TRBD1. This TCR was sampled from a human donor with Susac syndrome. In nucleotides, the CDR3 is TGTGCCAGCAGCGGGACAGGGGGTGAAGCTTTCTTT. It codes for CASSGTGGEAFF.